This entry lists 30 T cell receptor beta chains sequenced from one sample in a study of blood T cell repertoires in COVID-19. The assay was immunoSEQ multiplex PCR, and TCRdb's table has in-frame clones only and misses some. The sample shows a few hundred thousand clones, 70% to 75% of them seen only once. Sequencing was done on a sample of peripheral blood. Receptors originate from an elderly woman with acute or convalescent COVID-19.

The table lists this clone with a few counts. The rearrangement links TRBV6-6 to TRBJ2-7; 9 nucleotides match TRBD1. CDR1 and CDR2 from the germline V gene are MNHNY and SVGAGI (reference sequence). The trim removed 2 bases at V and 3 bases at J, leaving 8 bases unmatched. This CDR3 has 16 residues. DNA of the CDR3: TGTGCCAGCAGTTACCCGACGGGACAGGGAGGCTACGAGCAGTACTTC. The encoded protein is CASSYPTGQGGYEQYF.

The gene calls are TRBV2 and TRBJ2-3; 9 nucleotides line up with TRBD2. This CDR3 is 17 amino acids long. CDR1 and CDR2 from the germline V gene are SNHLY and FYNNEI. After removal of 5 bases from V and 5 bases from J, the junction contained 14 bases not matched to a gene. The CDR3 sequence: CASSLDGIAGDVDTQYF. DNA for the CDR3: TGTGCCAGCAGTTTGGACGGCATAGCGGGAGACGTAGATACGCAGTATTTT.

Only one count was recorded for this clone. V gene TRBV10-3 combines with J gene TRBJ2-1, with 8 bases that match TRBD1. The CDR3 is 15 amino acids. The germline CDR1 and CDR2 sequences are ENHRY and SYGVKD. Trimming cost V 8 bases and J 5 bases; bases outside gene matches: 11. The CDR3 loop is CAIAGGGGLHNEQFF. The DNA for the CDR3 is TGTGCCATCGCAGGGGGCGGTGGGTTACACAATGAGCAGTTCTTC.

J is TRBJ2-5 and V is TRBV2; weak D call: TRBD1 (5 bases). The CDR3 has 13 amino acids. The germline V gene encodes CDR1 SNHLY and CDR2 FYNNEI. V was pared by 7 bases and J by 5 bases, with 14 bases between. In DNA form, the CDR3 reads TGTGCCAGCACCTATTTTAGGGGTGAGACCCAGTACTTC. Encoded protein: CASTYFRGETQYF. Drawing the rest from reference TRBV2 and TRBJ2-5, the complete variable domain is EPEVTQTPSHQVTQMGQEVILRCVPISNHLYFYWYRQILGQKVEFLVSFYNNEISEKSEIFDDQFSVERPDGSNFTLKIRSTKLEDSAMYFCASTYFRGETQYFGPGTRLLVL.

The rearrangement joins TRBV11-2 to TRBJ2-2, with D possibly being TRBD2 (5 bases). The CDR3 loop spans 17 amino acids. The germline V gene encodes CDR1 SGHAT and CDR2 FQNNGV. V lost 0 bases, J lost 1 base, and 12 bases lay in between. CDR3 nucleotide sequence: TGTGCCAGCAGCTTAGATAGAATAAGCGGGAACACCGGGGAGCTGTTTTTT. Amino acid sequence: CASSLDRISGNTGELFF.

A few counts support this clone. The chain combines TRBV6-5 with TRBJ2-3; D remains ambiguous. Trimming cost V 10 bases and J 3 bases, with 11 bases left between them. Germline loops: CDR1 MNHEY, CDR2 SVGAGI. The CDR3 runs to 12 residues. This chain's CDR3 is CATEHLTDTQYF. The DNA for the CDR3 is TGTGCCACCGAACATTTAACAGATACGCAGTATTTT.

The chain uses TRBV6-2 or TRBV6-3 and TRBJ2-3; D may be TRBD2 (5 bases). CDR3 size: 15 residues. The germline V gene has CDR1 MNHEY and CDR2 SVGEGT. Deletions cut 6 bases from V and 0 bases from J, with 13 bases between. CDR3 bases: TGTGCCAGCAGCTTCTTCTGGACTAGCACAGATACGCAGTATTTT. Protein sequence: CASSFFWTSTDTQYF.

The rearrangement joins TRBV7-3 to TRBJ2-3; D is possibly TRBD2 (6 bases). This CDR3 contains 17 residues. V gave up 0 bases and J gave up 3 bases, with 16 bases separating them. The germline CDR1 and CDR2 sequences are SGHTA and FQGTGA. CDR3 sequence (DNA): TGTGCCAGCAGCTTAACGGGGACTCGGGCTGCAACAGATACGCAGTATTTT. It specifies CASSLTGTRAATDTQYF. The whole variable domain, filled in from reference TRBV7-3 and TRBJ2-3, reads GAGVSQTPSNKVTEKGKYVELRCDPISGHTALYWYRQSLGQGPEFLIYFQGTGAADDSGLPNDRFFAVRPEGSVSTLKIQRTERGDSAVYLCASSLTGTRAATDTQYFGPGTRLTVL.

This clone was seen a few times. CDR3 amino acids: CASSGGGQSTEAFF. DNA for the CDR3: TGCGCCAGCAGCGGAGGGGGCCAGAGTACTGAAGCTTTCTTT. This sequence joins TRBV5-1 and TRBJ1-1, with TRBD1 matching 7 bases. The CDR3 runs to 14 residues. With V trimmed by 4 bases and J by 5 bases, 8 bases remained unmatched. Germline-derived CDR1 and CDR2 are SGHRS and YFSETQ.

This sequence joins TRBV9 and TRBJ2-5; TRBD2 matches at 13 bases. The germline gives CDR1 SGDLS, CDR2 YYNGEE. V shed 4 bases, J shed 2 bases, and the junction held 5 bases outside the gene matches. CDR3 size: 16 residues. The CDR3 protein is CASSQGLAGSQETQYF. CDR3 bases: TGTGCCAGCAGCCAGGGACTAGCGGGGTCACAAGAGACCCAGTACTTC.

The table lists this clone with a few counts. The chain uses TRBV28 and TRBJ1-2; 9 bases match TRBD1. This CDR3 spans 14 amino acids. The J segment lost 7 bases and the V segment lost 2 bases, leaving 5 bases of the junction unmatched. Germline V CDR1 and CDR2: MDHEN, SYDVKM. CDR3 sequence: CASSLNRGLIGYTF. The CDR3, as DNA: TGTGCCAGCAGTTTAAACAGGGGGCTGATTGGCTACACCTTC.

This rearrangement joins TRBV15 to TRBJ1-6; D remains unclear. This CDR3 spans 12 amino acids. Looked up from germline, CDR1 is LNHNV and CDR2 is YYDKDF (reference sequence). Trimming left V 0 bases short and J 9 bases short, with 3 bases between. DNA of the CDR3: TGTGCCACCAGCAGAGACAGTTCACCCCTCCACTTT. Its translation: CATSRDSSPLHF.

The chain has TRBV11-2 and TRBJ1-4; TRBD1 matches at 9 bases. Germline CDR1 and CDR2: SGHAT and FQNNGV. V lost 4 bases and J lost 5; bases outside the gene matches: 2. The CDR3 totals 14 residues. CDR3 sequence: CASSWDRENEKLFF. The CDR3 DNA follows: TGTGCCAGCAGCTGGGACAGGGAAAATGAAAAACTGTTTTTT.

V is TRBV11-1 and J is TRBJ2-7; possible D gene TRBD2, 5 bases. The germline V gene has CDR1 SGHAT and CDR2 FQDESV (reference sequence). This CDR3 region has 12 residues. The V and J ends lost 1 base and 5 bases respectively, with 6 bases between them. DNA for the CDR3: TGTGCCAGCAGCTTAGACGGGGACGAGCAGTACTTC. It yields the protein CASSLDGDEQYF.

V and J are TRBV7-7 and TRBJ2-5; possible D gene TRBD2, 7 bases. The CDR3 sequence is 15 residues long. V dropped 5 bases and J dropped 7 bases, with 20 bases sitting between them. Germline V gives CDR1 SSHAT, CDR2 FNYEAQ (reference sequence). CDR3 sequence (DNA): TGTGCCAGCAGCACACAGGTCGGCGCGGGGGCGACCCAGTACTTC. Translated, it gives CASSTQVGAGATQYF.

V usage is TRBV4-1 and J usage is TRBJ2-1, with 13 nucleotides matching TRBD2. Germline values: CDR1 MGHRA, CDR2 YSYEKL. With V trimmed by 6 bases and J by 4 bases, 12 bases remained unmatched. The CDR3 is 18 amino acids. CDR3 DNA sequence: TGCGCCAGCAGTCCCACTAGCGGGAGGGCGAGGAGGTACAATGAGCAGTTCTTC. Translation gives CASSPTSGRARRYNEQFF.

For this clone: The same CDR3 can be traced to other DNA sequences in this sample. The V and J genes are TRBV19 and TRBJ1-5, with D possibly matching TRBD1 (5 bases). Germline V lookup: CDR1 LNHDA, CDR2 SQIVND (reference sequence). This CDR3 region has 14 residues. V lost 3 bases and J 1 base, leaving 7 bases between the germline ends. Written as DNA, the CDR3 is TGTGCCAGTAGTATCGGGGGGAGCAATCAGCCCCAGCATTTT. Protein sequence: CASSIGGSNQPQHF.

The chain recombines TRBV11-2 with TRBJ1-6; possible D gene TRBD1, 6 bases. Germline CDR1 reads SGHAT; CDR2 reads FQNNGV. V was pared by 4 bases and J by 5 bases, with 21 bases between. CDR3 length: 18 amino acids. The CDR3 sequence: CASSWTLQGGGDNSPLHF. The CDR3 region has the DNA TGTGCCAGCAGCTGGACCCTACAGGGAGGGGGTGATAATTCACCCCTCCACTTT. Full variable domain (rest looked up from reference TRBV11-2 and TRBJ1-6): EAGVAQSPRYKIIEKRQSVAFWCNPISGHATLYWYQQILGQGPKLLIQFQNNGVVDDSQLPKDRFSAERLKGVDSTLKIQPAKLEDSAVYLCASSWTLQGGGDNSPLHFGNGTRLTVT.

This clone was picked up one time. The chain couples TRBV7-9 to TRBJ2-7; weak D call: TRBD1 (5 bases). This CDR3 spans 14 amino acids. Germline-derived CDR1 and CDR2 are SEHNR and FQNEAQ (reference sequence). V lost 3 bases and J 0 bases, leaving 9 bases between the germline ends. The CDR3: CASSFGRDSYEQYF. CDR3 DNA: TGTGCCAGCAGCTTCGGCAGGGACTCCTACGAGCAGTACTTC. The variable domain in full, with the rest retrieved from reference TRBV7-9 and TRBJ2-7, is DTGVSQNPRHKITKRGQNVTFRCDPISEHNRLYWYRQTLGQGPEFLTYFQNEAQLEKSRLLSDRFSAERPKGSFSTLEIQRTEQGDSAMYLCASSFGRDSYEQYFGPGTRLTVT.

The V gene is TRBV5-4, the J gene TRBJ2-2; D remains ambiguous. The CDR3 is 15 amino acids. Germline-derived CDR1 and CDR2 are SGHNT and YYREEE (reference sequence). Deletions cut 0 bases from V and 1 base from J, with 7 bases between. CDR3 in amino acids: CASSLGRLNTGELFF. CDR3 sequence (DNA): TGTGCCAGCAGCTTGGGCAGATTGAACACCGGGGAGCTGTTTTTT.

This chain connects TRBV4-1 to TRBJ2-6; 8 bases are shared with TRBD2. The junction had 11 bases not matched to a gene; V was cut back by 4 bases and J by 0 bases. Germline CDR1 is MGHRA and CDR2 is YSYEKL. The CDR3 loop spans 19 amino acids. Written as DNA, the CDR3 is TGCGCCAGCAGCCGACTCTTAGCGGGGAGCTACTCTGGGGCCAACGTCCTGACTTTC. Translating gives CASSRLLAGSYSGANVLTF.

The chain links TRBV5-1 to TRBJ2-3; possible D gene TRBD1, 6 bases. Trimming cost V 4 bases and J 0 bases, with 15 bases left between them. Germline V CDR1 and CDR2: SGHRS, YFSETQ. The CDR3 extends over 16 amino acids. CDR3 loop: CASSLQQGTSTDTQYF. CDR3 nucleotide sequence: TGCGCCAGCAGCCTCCAACAGGGCACTAGCACAGATACGCAGTATTTT.

The CDR3 protein is CATSRGELGQFF. In nucleotides, the CDR3 is TGTGCCACCAGCAGAGGGGAGCTTGGGCAGTTCTTC. The chain joins TRBV15 to TRBJ2-1; D perhaps matches TRBD2 (5 bases). CDR3 length: 12 residues. V lost 1 base, J lost 12 bases, and 10 bases lay in between. Germline-derived CDR1 and CDR2 are LNHNV and YYDKDF (reference sequence).

The chain uses TRBV6-4 and TRBJ2-1; D is ambiguous. The CDR3 has 13 amino acids. Trimming removed 3 bases from V and 4 bases from J, with 7 bases in between. CDR1 and CDR2 (germline): MRHNA, SNTAGT. The DNA of the CDR3 is TGTGCCAGCAGTGATCCTTTGTACAATGAGCAGTTCTTC. Its translation is CASSDPLYNEQFF.

V and J are TRBV28 and TRBJ1-3; possibly TRBD1 for D (5 bases). This CDR3 is built from 14 residues. The V gene lost 4 bases and the J gene lost 4 bases, with 11 bases spanning the gap. The germline gives CDR1 MDHEN, CDR2 SYDVKM. The CDR3 is CASSSQDRGNTIYF. Here the CDR3 DNA reads TGTGCCAGCAGTTCACAGGATAGGGGAAACACCATATATTTT.

As concerns this clone: The same CDR3 arises from other DNA sequences in this sample as well. The rearrangement links TRBV5-6 to TRBJ2-7; maybe TRBD1 (5 bases). CDR3 length: 14 amino acids. Between the trimmed V and J ends, which lost 0 bases and 3 bases, there was a span of 10 bases. Germline V gene data show CDR1 as SGHDT and CDR2 as YYEEEE. CDR3 residues: CASSLVGQGYEQYF. CDR3 in DNA: TGTGCCAGCAGCTTGGTAGGGCAGGGCTACGAGCAGTACTTC. The full variable domain, in which reference TRBV5-6 and TRBJ2-7 provide the parts outside the CDR3, is DAGVTQSPTHLIKTRGQQVTLRCSPKSGHDTVSWYQQALGQGPQFIFQYYEEEERQRGNFPDRFSGHQFPNYSSELNVNALLLGDSALYLCASSLVGQGYEQYFGPGTRLTVT.

The chain combines TRBV7-9 with TRBJ2-7; 11 bases are a match to TRBD2. V lost 5 bases to trimming and J lost 7 bases; unmatched junction nucleotides: 10. Germline V gene sequence: CDR1 SEHNR, CDR2 FQNEAQ (reference sequence). CDR3 length: 15 amino acids. The CDR3 DNA reads as TGTGCCAGCAGCCCACGACTAGCGGGAACTGGGGAGCAGTACTTC. It encodes CASSPRLAGTGEQYF.

The chain recombines TRBV6-5 with TRBJ2-1; the match to TRBD2 covers 14 bases. Germline lookup yields CDR1 MNHEY and CDR2 SVGAGI. This CDR3 region has 15 residues. The V gene end was trimmed by 6 bases and the J gene end by 8 bases; junction bases not matched to a gene: 6. CDR3 protein: CASRGGTSGSYEQFF. The CDR3 coding sequence is TGTGCCAGCAGAGGGGGGACTAGCGGGAGTTATGAGCAGTTCTTC.

This chain joins TRBV5-6 and TRBJ2-1, with 11 positions matching TRBD2. Germline values: CDR1 SGHDT, CDR2 YYEEEE. V shed 2 bases and J 6 bases; nucleotides not matched to a gene: 4. The CDR3 covers 15 residues. CDR3 region: CASSFLAGGRNEQFF. For the CDR3, the DNA is TGTGCCAGCAGCTTTTTAGCGGGGGGGCGCAATGAGCAGTTCTTC.

This clone is a singleton in its sample. The rearrangement uses TRBV7-2 and TRBJ2-1; D uncertain. V lost 1 base and J lost 0, with 7 bases in between. CDR1 and CDR2 (germline): SGHTA, FQGNSA. There are 15 residues in the CDR3. CDR3 sequence reads: CASSLVRSSYNEQFF. CDR3 sequence (DNA): TGTGCCAGCAGCTTAGTTCGGAGCTCCTACAATGAGCAGTTCTTC.